Shown below are 18 T cell receptor beta chains from a single sample sequenced in a study of T cell repertoires in cytomegalovirus infection (dated by TCRdb to the late 2010s). TCRdb shows the sequencer as Illumina HiSeq 1500. Starting from the raw public reads, TCRdb applied fastp trimming at Q25, assembled clones with MiXCR and retained in-frame beta chains. Rows merge per CDR3 protein into single entries with the most common DNA and genes. Within this sample are under 150,000 distinct CDR3 sequences, with around 30% of them counted one time only. Around two fifths of the sample rests with the top ten. Which antigens these TCRs recognize remains unknown. Interpreted using the paper, the treatment or condition label stands for: in vitro stimulation with specific CMV peptide epitopes to enrich CMV-specific T cells. Sample: CD8+ T cells from cultured PBMCs, taken from culture after CMV antigen stimulation. These receptors all come from a human donor in good health (CMV status not recorded). Some clones in this sample may be carry-over from other donors' samples.

The V and J genes are TRBV6-2 or TRBV6-3 and TRBJ2-4; 10 positions match TRBD1. The CDR3 is 13 amino acids. CDR1 and CDR2 (germline): MNHEY, SVGEGT. V trimming: 7 bases; J trimming: 9 bases; junction bases outside the gene matches: 6. The CDR3 here is CASTYGQGGIQYF. CDR3 nucleotide sequence: TGTGCCAGCACCTATGGACAGGGGGGCATTCAGTACTTC.

The rearrangement uses TRBV7-4 and TRBJ2-1; TRBD2 matches 8 bases. The ends lost 3 bases at V and 7 bases at J; junction bases unmatched: 5. Per germline, CDR1 SGHVT and CDR2 SQSDAQ. The CDR3 spans 14 residues. CDR3 loop: CASSLTGGLNEQFF. CDR3 nucleotide sequence: TGTGCCAGCAGCTTGACGGGAGGGTTGAATGAGCAGTTCTTC.

A few counts support this clonotype. The chain couples TRBV4-1 to TRBJ2-7, with D possibly being TRBD2 (5 bases). The CDR3 has 16 amino acids. V was pared by 0 bases and J by 2 bases, with 14 bases between. Germline values: CDR1 MGHRA, CDR2 YSYEKL. CDR3 region: CASSQEEGRFAYEQYF. Here the CDR3 DNA reads TGCGCCAGCAGCCAAGAAGAGGGAAGGTTTGCCTACGAGCAGTACTTC.

This clonotype was counted once. The chain has TRBV2 and TRBJ2-6; D is unclear. Germline V gives CDR1 SNHLY, CDR2 FYNNEI. Trimming shortened V by 8 bases and J by 5 bases, and 7 bases separated the two germline ends. This CDR3 is built from 12 residues. In DNA, the CDR3 is TGTGCCAGCGGCAGGCGGGCCAACGTCCTGACTTTC. Its translation is CASGRRANVLTF.

The V and J genes are TRBV28 and TRBJ1-1; D unclear. CDR3 length: 14 residues. With 1 base removed from V and 4 bases from J, the gap between germline ends came to 10 bases. Germline V gene data show CDR1 as MDHEN and CDR2 as SYDVKM. CDR3 amino acids: CASSLYGIGTEAFF. The CDR3 DNA reads as TGTGCCAGCAGTTTATATGGGATAGGCACTGAAGCTTTCTTT.

The CDR3 DNA is TGTGCCATCAGTGAGCCTGCAGGGTTTGGAAACACCATATATTTT. It encodes CAISEPAGFGNTIYF. The V and J genes are TRBV10-3 and TRBJ1-3, with D possibly matching TRBD1 (5 bases). V was pared by 2 bases and J by 3 bases, with 11 bases between. The germline gives CDR1 ENHRY, CDR2 SYGVKD. The CDR3 is 15 residues long.

The chain joins TRBV12-3 or TRBV12-4 to TRBJ2-7, with a weak D call TRBD1 (6 bases). The V end lost 3 bases, the J end lost 3 bases, and 18 bases lay between the germline ends. The CDR3 totals 16 residues. The chain's CDR3 is CASSFSQGSLLYEQYF. The CDR3, as DNA: TGTGCCAGCAGTTTCTCACAGGGTTCTCTACTCTACGAGCAGTACTTC.

This clonotype was picked up a small number of times. The J gene is TRBJ1-1, the V gene TRBV6-6; 8 bases fit TRBD1. CDR1 is MNHNY and CDR2 is SVGAGI in the germline V gene (reference sequence). J gave up 1 base and V 2 bases, and 9 bases lay outside the gene matches. This CDR3 is 17 amino acids long. The CDR3 here is CASSYVLGQGENTEAFF. The CDR3 nucleotides read TGTGCCAGCAGTTACGTCTTAGGACAGGGAGAGAACACTGAAGCTTTCTTT.

On this clonotype: This clone may be a read error of a much larger clone one base away. This is likely a read error, given that the CDR3 carries no conserved phenylalanine or tryptophan at its end. The chain couples TRBV4-1 to TRBJ2-3, with 8 bases identical to TRBD1. The CDR3 has 13 residues. Germline values: CDR1 MGHRA, CDR2 YSYEKL. V gave up 4 bases and J gave up 11 bases; unmatched junction bases: 8. Here the CDR3 DNA reads TGCGCCAGCAGCCCCCTTGGACAGGGCTGGCAGTATCTT. Amino acid sequence: CASSPLGQGWQYL.

This clonotype was detected ten times or more. The chain is built from TRBV6-1 and TRBJ1-2; D uncertain. The germline V and J ends were trimmed by 1 base and 0 bases, with 12 bases remaining between them. The CDR3 has 16 amino acids. Germline values: CDR1 MNHNS, CDR2 SASEGT. CDR3 bases: TGTGCCAGCAGTGAAGAGGCGGGGTCCGCTAACTATGGCTACACCTTC. Its protein is CASSEEAGSANYGYTF.

This clonotype came up a few times. V and J are TRBV7-9 and TRBJ1-1, with 8 bases aligning to TRBD1. Trimming took 4 bases from V and 4 from J; bases not matched to a gene: 5. This CDR3 is 14 amino acids long. Germline V gene sequence: CDR1 SEHNR, CDR2 FQNEAQ (reference sequence). This CDR3 reads CASSSKTGGTEAFF. The CDR3 nucleotides are TGTGCCAGCAGCTCAAAAACAGGGGGCACTGAAGCTTTCTTT.

This clonotype was seen a few times. This sequence joins TRBV10-3 and TRBJ2-5, with 12 bases aligning to TRBD2. With 10 bases clipped from V and 5 bases from J, the junction kept 5 bases outside the gene matches. CDR1 is ENHRY and CDR2 is SYGVKD in the germline V gene. The CDR3 covers 13 residues. For the CDR3, the DNA is TGTGCCACCTGGACTAGCGGGGTTGAGACCCAGTACTTC. It specifies CATWTSGVETQYF.

Of note for this clonotype: A read error is possible here, since a much larger clone lies one base away. V usage is TRBV20-1 and J usage is TRBJ1-5; no definite D call. CDR1 and CDR2 from the germline V gene are DFQATT and SNEGSKA (reference sequence). The CDR3 spans 14 residues. Trimming left V 3 bases short and J 3 bases short, with 12 bases between. This CDR3 reads CSASEGYVNQPQHF. The CDR3 DNA reads as TGCAGTGCTAGTGAAGGGTACGTCAATCAGCCCCAGCATTTT.

The CDR3 reads CASSEQGIHEQYF. The CDR3 DNA sequence: TGTGCCAGTAGTGAGCAGGGGATCCACGAGCAGTACTTC. The V and J genes are TRBV19 and TRBJ2-7; the D gene is possibly TRBD1 (6 bases). This CDR3 has 13 amino acids. From germline, CDR1 is LNHDA and CDR2 SQIVND (reference sequence). V was clipped by 5 bases and J by 5 bases, with 13 bases between them.

This clonotype was detected a few times. V gene TRBV11-2 combines with J gene TRBJ2-1, with 16 bases aligning to TRBD2. The V and J ends lost 2 bases and 5 bases, in that order; junction bases with no gene match: 3. CDR1 is SGHAT and CDR2 is FQNNGV in the germline V gene. The CDR3 sequence is 17 residues long. CDR3 bases: TGTGCCAGCAGCTTACCCGGGACTAGCGGGGGGGACAATGAGCAGTTCTTC. It specifies CASSLPGTSGGDNEQFF.

This clonotype was found a few times. This chain joins TRBV5-4 and TRBJ2-1, with TRBD2 identical over 11 bases. The germline V gene encodes CDR1 SGHNT and CDR2 YYREEE (reference sequence). The V segment lost 2 bases and the J segment 6 bases; nucleotides outside the gene matches: 1. This CDR3 has 14 amino acids. The CDR3 DNA sequence: TGTGCCAGCAGCTTTGGACTAGCGGGCAATGAGCAGTTCTTC. Translating it yields CASSFGLAGNEQFF.

The V gene is TRBV29-1, the J gene TRBJ1-1; D possibly corresponds to TRBD1 (6 bases). The CDR3 is 11 residues long. Trimming took 8 bases from V and 3 from J, leaving 10 bases between them. The germline CDR1 and CDR2 sequences are SQVTM and ANQGSEA. The CDR3 protein is CSSGVDTEAFF. Here the CDR3 DNA reads TGCAGCTCAGGGGTCGACACTGAAGCTTTCTTT.

This clonotype was recorded a few times. CDR3 bases: TGTGCCAGCAGCTTAGGTGGGACAACCCACGAAAAACTGTTTTTT. This gives the protein CASSLGGTTHEKLFF. The J gene is TRBJ1-4, the V gene TRBV11-2; a weak D match, TRBD1 (6 bases). The V and J ends lost 1 base and 8 bases respectively, with 14 bases between them. The length of the CDR3 is 15 residues. The germline V gene encodes CDR1 SGHAT and CDR2 FQNNGV.